One sample yielded the 4 T cell receptor beta chains listed below, sequenced in a study of T cells expressing NK-cell markers. TCRdb derives one entry per CDR3 protein from the 5' RACE reads, leaving out DNA. The sample table sets out over 100,000 distinct CDR3 sequences. Sequenced input: blood T cells: a sorted CD56 or NKG2C T cell subset, CD4+ or CD8+ T cells, or bulk PBMC T cells (not recorded which). These receptors all come from a woman between 18 and 70 years old in good health.

This chain uses TRBV4-3 with TRBJ1-1; TCRdb selects TRBD1, and the lack of DNA leaves this call unchecked. Per the germline V gene, CDR1 is LGHNA and CDR2 is YSLEER. CDR3 length: 15 residues. The CDR3 sequence is CASSQEKGLNTEAFF.

The rearrangement uses TRBV12-3 or TRBV12-4 and TRBJ2-1; TCRdb selects TRBD2, and the lack of DNA leaves this call unchecked. This CDR3 spans 14 amino acids. The CDR3 here is CATSRGGEGFEQFF.

The V call is TRBV6-2 or TRBV6-3, the J call TRBJ2-1; there is no DNA to check the TCRdb D call of TRBD1. CDR3 length equals 14 residues. Germline assignment: CDR1 MNHEY and CDR2 SVGEGT. This chain's CDR3 is CASSYRDTYNEQFF.

This chain links TRBV5-8 with TRBJ2-1. This CDR3 is 13 amino acids long. Germline loops: CDR1 SGHTS, CDR2 YDEGEE. CDR3 sequence: CASSLSASLEQFF.